Presented here are 27 T cell receptor beta chains from one specimen sequenced in a study of T cells in narcolepsy. The assay was immunoSEQ multiplex PCR, and TCRdb's table has in-frame clones only and misses some. The profile covers fewer than 40,000 clones, with approximately 85% appearing a single time and roughly 2.6% taken by the ten largest. The sequenced material came from CD45RA- memory CD4+ T cells from PBMCs. The receptor source for this set is a human donor with narcolepsy.

On this clone: The junction departs from germline at one end; a sequencing error may be responsible. The rearrangement links TRBV6-1 to TRBJ1-5; D remains ambiguous. The germline V gene has CDR1 MNHNS and CDR2 SASEGT. This CDR3 spans 13 amino acids. The CDR3 reads CVSSERVQQPQHF. The CDR3 coding sequence is TGTGTCAGCAGTGAAAGGGTGCAACAGCCCCAGCATTTT.

This clone appeared a few times. The chain is built from TRBV10-3 and TRBJ1-1; D is unresolved. Per germline, CDR1 ENHRY and CDR2 SYGVKD. This CDR3 comprises 13 residues. Trimming shortened V by 8 bases and J by 0 bases, and 10 bases separated the two germline ends. The CDR3 sequence: CAISGGLNTEAFF. In nucleotides, the CDR3 is TGTGCCATCTCAGGTGGCCTGAACACTGAAGCTTTCTTT.

Of note for this clone: A junction end diverges from the germline sequence, so it may reflect a read error. The chain has TRBV25-1 and TRBJ1-5; the match to TRBD1 covers 8 bases. The CDR3 is 13 residues long. Germline V lookup: CDR1 MGHDK, CDR2 SYGVNS. The CDR3 region has the DNA TGTGCCAGCAGAGGGACAGGCAAGCAGCCCCAGCATTTT. The encoded protein is CASRGTGKQPQHF.

This sequence joins TRBV19 and TRBJ2-3, with a possible D match to TRBD2 (7 bases). The germline V gene has CDR1 LNHDA and CDR2 SQIVND (reference sequence). V lost 7 bases and J 5 bases, leaving 28 bases between the germline ends. The CDR3 has 18 amino acids. CDR3 nucleotide sequence: TGTGCCAGTACCCCCCGTGGGCTAGCGGAGGGGGGCGAAGATACGCAGTATTTT. The encoded protein is CASTPRGLAEGGEDTQYF.

The chain couples TRBV7-8 to TRBJ2-3; 9 nucleotides match TRBD1. The V segment lost 6 bases and the J segment 4 bases; nucleotides outside the gene matches: 11. CDR3 length: 16 amino acids. Germline assignment: CDR1 SGHVS and CDR2 FQNEAQ. CDR3 in amino acids: CASSAFNRGQADTQYF. The CDR3 DNA follows: TGTGCCAGCAGTGCATTTAACAGGGGGCAAGCAGATACGCAGTATTTT.

The chain couples TRBV5-1 to TRBJ1-4; 9 nucleotides match TRBD1. V lost 4 bases to trimming and J lost 7 bases; unmatched junction nucleotides: 8. This CDR3 has 15 residues. CDR1 is SGHRS and CDR2 is YFSETQ in the germline V gene. The CDR3 nucleotides read TGCGCCAGCAGCAGTGGACAGGGGAGGGGTGAAAAACTGTTTTTT. This encodes CASSSGQGRGEKLFF. Supplemented by reference TRBV5-1 and TRBJ1-4, the full variable domain reads KAGVTQTPRYLIKTRGQQVTLSCSPISGHRSVSWYQQTPGQGLQFLFEYFSETQRNKGNFPGRFSGRQFSNSRSEMNVSTLELGDSALYLCASSSGQGRGEKLFFGSGTQLSVL.

As for this clone: An end of the junction does not agree with germline; a read error may underlie this. The J gene is TRBJ2-5, the V gene TRBV7-3, with D hard to call. The V gene's germline CDR1 is SGHTA and CDR2 FQGTGA. The CDR3 loop spans 13 amino acids. The CDR3 loop reads CASSLGTQQTQYF. CDR3 coding DNA: TGTGCCAGCAGCTTAGGCACCCAACAGACCCAGTACTTC. The full variable domain, with the rest looked up from reference TRBV7-3 and TRBJ2-5, is GAGVSQTPSNKVTEKGKYVELRCDPISGHTALYWYRQSLGQGPEFLIYFQGTGAADDSGLPNDRFFAVRPEGSVSTLKIQRTERGDSAVYLCASSLGTQQTQYFGPGTRLLVL.

The genes are TRBV4-3 and TRBJ1-1; tentative D call: TRBD1 (5 bases). V dropped 6 bases and J dropped 9 bases, with 17 bases sitting between them. The CDR3 has 13 residues. Germline CDR1 reads LGHNA; CDR2 reads YSLEER. CDR3 sequence reads: CASRTSDSPKAFF. The CDR3 nucleotides are TGCGCCAGCAGAACAAGTGACAGTCCCAAAGCTTTCTTT.

The chain has TRBV20-1 and TRBJ2-1; D is unclear. Looked up from germline, CDR1 is DFQATT and CDR2 is SNEGSKA (reference sequence). The ends were cut back, 1 base at V and 4 bases at J, with 2 bases in the middle. The length of the CDR3 is 11 residues. The CDR3 nucleotides are TGCAGTGCTAGAGTTTACAATGAGCAGTTCTTC. It yields the protein CSARVYNEQFF.

The CDR3 DNA follows: TGTGCCATCAACAGCGGGGGGGCCCTGGAGACCCAGTACTTC. It specifies CAINSGGALETQYF. V gene TRBV10-3 combines with J gene TRBJ2-5; 10 positions match TRBD2. V dropped 7 bases and J dropped 5; count of bases not matched to a gene: 7. The CDR3 runs to 14 residues. Germline V gene data show CDR1 as ENHRY and CDR2 as SYGVKD.

The V gene is TRBV18, the J gene TRBJ2-5; no firm D call. The germline V gene encodes CDR1 KGHSH and CDR2 LQKENI. This CDR3 has 13 residues. The V and J ends lost 1 base and 4 bases respectively, with 7 bases between them. CDR3 nucleotide sequence: TGTGCCAGCTCACCACGGGATCGAGAGACCCAGTACTTC. Translated, it gives CASSPRDRETQYF.

Note on this clone: Other DNA sequences in the sample encode the same CDR3. V and J are TRBV13 and TRBJ2-3; D gene ambiguous. Between the trimmed V and J ends, which lost 5 bases and 1 base, there was a span of 7 bases. The CDR3 loop spans 13 amino acids. The germline CDR1 and CDR2 sequences are PRHDT and FYEKMQ (reference sequence). The CDR3 DNA sequence: TGTGCCAGCAGCCCTCAAGGCACAGATACGCAGTATTTT. Translation gives CASSPQGTDTQYF. The variable domain in full, with the rest retrieved from reference TRBV13 and TRBJ2-3, is AAGVIQSPRHLIKEKRETATLKCYPIPRHDTVYWYQQGPGQDPQFLISFYEKMQSDKGSIPDRFSAQQFSDYHSELNMSSLELGDSALYFCASSPQGTDTQYFGPGTRLTVL.

This clone was seen a single time. The rearrangement joins TRBV9 to TRBJ2-2, with 7 positions matching TRBD2. The germline V gene encodes CDR1 SGDLS and CDR2 YYNGEE. V lost 1 base to trimming and J lost 7 bases; unmatched junction nucleotides: 4. The CDR3 runs to 14 residues. The CDR3 region is CASSVYGLDGELFF. In DNA, the CDR3 is TGTGCCAGCAGCGTATACGGACTAGACGGGGAGCTGTTTTTT.

The chain uses TRBV11-2 and TRBJ1-5; D is ambiguous. This CDR3 has 14 residues. Deletions cut 0 bases from V and 4 bases from J, with 7 bases between. Germline V gene sequence: CDR1 SGHAT, CDR2 FQNNGV. The CDR3 nucleotides read TGTGCCAGCAGCTTAGATAGTCCGAATCAGCCCCAGCATTTT. Protein sequence: CASSLDSPNQPQHF.

This clone was detected only a few times. The chain recombines TRBV5-4 with TRBJ2-5; 9 bases agree with TRBD2. Germline CDR1 is SGHNT and CDR2 is YYREEE (reference sequence). The CDR3 is 16 amino acids. The ends lost 4 bases at V and 3 bases at J; junction bases unmatched: 10. The CDR3 is CASSRAGKREEETQYF. The CDR3 coding sequence is TGTGCCAGCAGCCGGGCGGGAAAGCGGGAGGAAGAGACCCAGTACTTC.

The DNA for the CDR3 is TGCGCCAGCAGCCAAGATCCCGGGACAGGGTTTGGCTACACCTTC. Residues: CASSQDPGTGFGYTF. The rearrangement links TRBV4-3 to TRBJ1-2, with 9 bases lining up with TRBD1. V trimming: 0 bases; J trimming: 7 bases; junction bases outside the gene matches: 6. This CDR3 is built from 15 residues. The germline V gene has CDR1 LGHNA and CDR2 YSLEER.

The chain couples TRBV6-5 to TRBJ1-5, with D possibly matching TRBD1 (5 bases). This CDR3 comprises 14 residues. V gave up 5 bases and J gave up 0 bases, with 8 bases separating them. CDR1 and CDR2 (germline): MNHEY, SVGAGI. CDR3 nucleotide sequence: TGTGCCAGCAGTGACAGCGATAGCAATCAGCCCCAGCATTTT. As protein: CASSDSDSNQPQHF.

The chain joins TRBV2 to TRBJ1-5, with D uncertain. This CDR3 has 11 amino acids. Between the trimmed V and J ends, which lost 8 bases and 6 bases, there was a span of 8 bases. Per germline, CDR1 SNHLY and CDR2 FYNNEI. The CDR3 is CASGPGQPQHF. DNA for the CDR3: TGTGCCAGCGGGCCGGGTCAGCCCCAGCATTTT.

In this sample, this clone turned up once. This sequence joins TRBV10-2 and TRBJ2-3; D uncertain. Per germline, CDR1 WSHSY and CDR2 SAAADI. This CDR3 has 15 residues. With 7 bases removed from V and 0 bases from J, the gap between germline ends came to 14 bases. The DNA for the CDR3 is TGCGCCAGCATCAATTTGAACAGTAGCACAGATACGCAGTATTTT. Translating it yields CASINLNSSTDTQYF.

The genes are TRBV4-3 and TRBJ1-6, with TRBD1 as a possible D gene (5 bases). CDR3 length equals 16 residues. Germline V gene sequence: CDR1 LGHNA, CDR2 YSLEER. V was clipped by 1 base and J by 5 bases, with 12 bases between them. The CDR3 DNA is TGCGCCAGCAGCCAAGTATTGTCGACAGATAATTCACCCCTCCACTTT. Translation gives CASSQVLSTDNSPLHF.

This chain joins TRBV9 and TRBJ1-1; D gene uncertain. V was trimmed by 0 bases and J by 1 base, leaving 7 bases between them. Germline V gives CDR1 SGDLS, CDR2 YYNGEE. This CDR3 is 14 amino acids long. CDR3 loop: CASSVAARNTEAFF. The CDR3 DNA follows: TGTGCCAGCAGCGTAGCGGCACGGAACACTGAAGCTTTCTTT.

V gene TRBV29-1 combines with J gene TRBJ1-1, with D perhaps matching TRBD1 (5 bases). The CDR3 sequence is 13 residues long. Trimming removed 6 bases at V and 2 bases at J, with 13 bases between. Per germline, CDR1 SQVTM and CDR2 ANQGSEA. This chain's CDR3 is CSVSSDTNTEAFF. In DNA, the CDR3 is TGCAGCGTCTCTTCGGACACCAACACTGAAGCTTTCTTT. The full variable domain, completed using reference TRBV29-1 and TRBJ1-1, is SAVISQKPSRDICQRGTSLTIQCQVDSQVTMMFWYRQQPGQSLTLIATANQGSEATYESGFVIDKFPISRPNLTFSTLTVSNMSPEDSSIYLCSVSSDTNTEAFFGQGTRLTVV.

This clone was observed a handful of times. V usage is TRBV5-4 and J usage is TRBJ2-1; possibly TRBD1 for D (6 bases). Germline V CDR1 and CDR2: SGHNT, YYREEE (reference sequence). The germline V and J ends were trimmed by 4 bases and 7 bases, with 9 bases remaining between them. The CDR3 runs to 12 residues. CDR3: CASSRTENEQFF. As DNA, the CDR3 is TGTGCCAGCAGCCGGACAGAAAATGAGCAGTTCTTC.

This clone was seen a single time. The J gene is TRBJ2-3, the V gene TRBV27; D perhaps matches TRBD2 (5 bases). In germline, CDR1 is MNHEY, CDR2 SMNVEV (reference sequence). V was clipped by 6 bases and J by 0 bases, with 16 bases between them. CDR3 size: 16 residues. The CDR3 reads CASRDYGGTSTDTQYF. The CDR3 DNA reads TGTGCCAGCAGAGATTACGGAGGCACTAGCACAGATACGCAGTATTTT.

The V gene is TRBV18, the J gene TRBJ1-2; TRBD1 might be the D (5 bases). The V gene's germline CDR1 is KGHSH and CDR2 LQKENI. This CDR3 spans 13 amino acids. Trimming took 3 bases from V and 7 from J, leaving 12 bases between them. The CDR3 reads CASSPEGLGGYTF. The CDR3 DNA follows: TGTGCCAGCTCACCGGAGGGGCTAGGTGGCTACACCTTC.

The chain employs TRBV19 and TRBJ2-3, with 8 bases lining up with TRBD2. CDR1 LNHDA and CDR2 SQIVND come from the germline V gene (reference sequence). V gave up 9 bases and J gave up 4 bases; unmatched junction bases: 12. CDR3 length: 15 residues. Here the CDR3 DNA reads TGTGCCAGCGAGTATAGCGGGAAGGGAGCAGATACGCAGTATTTT. Amino acid sequence: CASEYSGKGADTQYF.

The chain combines TRBV5-1 with TRBJ2-7, with a tentative D call TRBD1 (6 bases). The V gene lost 4 bases and the J gene lost 2 bases, with 16 bases spanning the gap. CDR1 and CDR2 (germline): SGHRS, YFSETQ. The CDR3 spans 15 residues. The CDR3 is CASSPGTSVTYEQYF. DNA of the CDR3: TGCGCCAGCAGCCCGGGGACATCGGTAACCTACGAGCAGTACTTC.